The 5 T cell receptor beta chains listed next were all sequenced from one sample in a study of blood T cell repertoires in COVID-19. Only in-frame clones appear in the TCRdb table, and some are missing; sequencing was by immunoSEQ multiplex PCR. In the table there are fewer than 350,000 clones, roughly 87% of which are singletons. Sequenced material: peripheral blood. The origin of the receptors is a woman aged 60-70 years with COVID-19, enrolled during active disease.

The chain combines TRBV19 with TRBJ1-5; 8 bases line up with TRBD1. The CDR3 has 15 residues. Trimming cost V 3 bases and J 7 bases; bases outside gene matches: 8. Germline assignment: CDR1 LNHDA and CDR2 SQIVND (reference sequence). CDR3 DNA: TGTGCCAGTAGTATCTTCAGGGGGCGAGGCCAGCCCCAGCATTTT. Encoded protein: CASSIFRGRGQPQHF.

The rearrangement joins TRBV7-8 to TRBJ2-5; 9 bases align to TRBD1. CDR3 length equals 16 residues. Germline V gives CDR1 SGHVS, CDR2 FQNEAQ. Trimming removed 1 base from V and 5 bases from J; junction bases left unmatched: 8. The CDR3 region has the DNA TGTGCCAGCAGCTTAGGACAGGGGGTCCCGAGGGAGACCCAGTACTTC. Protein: CASSLGQGVPRETQYF. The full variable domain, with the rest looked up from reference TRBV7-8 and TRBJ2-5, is GAGVSQSPRYKVAKRGQDVALRCDPISGHVSLFWYQQALGQGPEFLTYFQNEAQLDKSGLPSDRFFAERPEGSVSTLKIQRTQQEDSAVYLCASSLGQGVPRETQYFGPGTRLLVL.

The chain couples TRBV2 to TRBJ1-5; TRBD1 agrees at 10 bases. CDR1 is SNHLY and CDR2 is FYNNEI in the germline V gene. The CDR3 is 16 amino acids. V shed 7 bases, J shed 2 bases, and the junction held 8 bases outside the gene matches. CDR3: CASNGYGTGGNQPQHF. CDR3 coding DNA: TGTGCCAGCAACGGATACGGGACAGGGGGCAATCAGCCCCAGCATTTT.

The CDR3 DNA reads as TGTGCCAGCAGTTACGGCCAGCGGAACACTGAAGCTTTCTTT. Translation: CASSYGQRNTEAFF. The chain employs TRBV6-5 and TRBJ1-1; D not resolved. CDR1 is MNHEY and CDR2 is SVGAGI in the germline V gene. The CDR3 is 14 amino acids. The V and J ends lost 2 bases and 1 base respectively, with 8 bases between them.

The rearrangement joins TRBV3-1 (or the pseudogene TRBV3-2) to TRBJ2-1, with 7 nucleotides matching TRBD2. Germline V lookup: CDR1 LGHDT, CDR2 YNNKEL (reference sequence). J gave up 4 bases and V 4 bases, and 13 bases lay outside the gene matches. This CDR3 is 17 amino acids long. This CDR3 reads CASSPPRSSGRYNEQFF. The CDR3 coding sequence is TGTGCCAGCAGCCCCCCGAGGTCTAGCGGTCGATACAATGAGCAGTTCTTC.